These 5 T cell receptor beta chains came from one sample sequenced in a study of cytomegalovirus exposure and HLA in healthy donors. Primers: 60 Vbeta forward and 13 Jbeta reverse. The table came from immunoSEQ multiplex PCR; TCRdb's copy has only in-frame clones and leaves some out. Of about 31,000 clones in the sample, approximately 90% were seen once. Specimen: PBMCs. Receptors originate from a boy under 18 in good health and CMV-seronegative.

CDR3 residues: CASSPPGQGFTDTQYF. The CDR3 DNA is TGTGCCAGCTCACCGCCGGGACAGGGCTTCACAGATACGCAGTATTTT. This sequence joins TRBV18 and TRBJ2-3, with 9 bases aligning to TRBD1. CDR1 and CDR2 (germline): KGHSH, LQKENI. There are 16 residues in the CDR3. The V segment lost 3 bases and the J segment 2 bases; nucleotides outside the gene matches: 6.

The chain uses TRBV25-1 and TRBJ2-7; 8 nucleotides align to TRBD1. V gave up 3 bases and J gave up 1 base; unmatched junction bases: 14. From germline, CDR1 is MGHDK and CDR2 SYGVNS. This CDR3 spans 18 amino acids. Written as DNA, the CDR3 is TGTGCCAGCAGTGAGGAGGGTTCTTCAGGGGGCGCTTCCTACGAGCAGTACTTC. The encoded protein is CASSEEGSSGGASYEQYF.

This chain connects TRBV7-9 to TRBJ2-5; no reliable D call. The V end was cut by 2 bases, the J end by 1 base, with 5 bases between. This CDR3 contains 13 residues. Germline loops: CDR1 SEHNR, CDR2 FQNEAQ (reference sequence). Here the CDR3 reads CASSLNSQETQYF. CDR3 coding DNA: TGTGCCAGCAGCTTAAACAGCCAAGAGACCCAGTACTTC.

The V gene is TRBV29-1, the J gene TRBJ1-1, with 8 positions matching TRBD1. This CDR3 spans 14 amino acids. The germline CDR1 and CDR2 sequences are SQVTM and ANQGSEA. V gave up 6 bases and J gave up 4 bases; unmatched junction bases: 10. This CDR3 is CSVKDRGRVTEAFF. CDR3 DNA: TGCAGCGTGAAAGACAGGGGACGGGTCACTGAAGCTTTCTTT.

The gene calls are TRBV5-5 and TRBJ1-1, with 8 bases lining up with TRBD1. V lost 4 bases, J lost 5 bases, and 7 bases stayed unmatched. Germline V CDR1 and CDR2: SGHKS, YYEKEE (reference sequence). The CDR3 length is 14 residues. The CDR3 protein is CASSADRVGTEAFF. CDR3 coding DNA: TGTGCCAGCAGCGCGGACAGGGTTGGAACTGAAGCTTTCTTT.